The clone carrying this T cell receptor (beta chain) was observed a single time. Its antigen is currently unknown. V lost 7 bases and J 2 bases, leaving 15 bases between the germline ends. Germline CDR1 MDHEN, CDR2 SYDVKM. The CDR3 has 14 residues. The assay was immunoSEQ multiplex PCR, and TCRdb's table has in-frame clones only and misses some. This sample carries 10,000 or so clones, 70% to 90% of them seen once, and the ten largest clones take around a quarter. This record belongs to a study of STAT3 mutations in large granular lymphocyte leukemia. Study outcomes and limitations: Variable sampling intervals and differing treatment regimens complicated linking therapy response to TCR clonal burden changes. Every T-cell large granular lymphocyte leukemia patient had at least one immunodominant TCR beta clonotype. In some patients, a small highly pathogenic clone possibly went undetected. In several patients, dominant TCR clone burden exceeded STAT3 mutant burden.

The sequenced sample consisted of peripheral blood mononuclear cells. This TCR was sampled from a man aged 55-75 years with T-cell large granular lymphocyte leukemia. Some clones in this sample may be carry-over from other donors' samples. The chain uses TRBV28 and TRBJ2-7; D is uncertain. CDR3 sequence: CASTPHAPPYEQYF. CDR3 DNA sequence: TGTGCCAGCACCCCCCATGCCCCCCCCTACGAGCAGTACTTC.